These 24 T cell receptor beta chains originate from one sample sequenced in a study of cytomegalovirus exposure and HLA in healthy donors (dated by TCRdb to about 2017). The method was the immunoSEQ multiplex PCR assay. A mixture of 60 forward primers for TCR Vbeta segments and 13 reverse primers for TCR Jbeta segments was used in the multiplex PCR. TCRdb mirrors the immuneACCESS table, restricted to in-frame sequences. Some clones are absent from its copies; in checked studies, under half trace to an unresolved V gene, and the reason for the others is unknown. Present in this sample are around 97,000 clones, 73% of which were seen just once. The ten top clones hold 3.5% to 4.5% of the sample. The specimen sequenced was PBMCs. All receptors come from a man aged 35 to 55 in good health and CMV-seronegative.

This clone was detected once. DNA of the CDR3: TGCGCCAGCAGCTTAACTGGGACACAGAATGAGCAGTTCTTC. As protein: CASSLTGTQNEQFF. The chain couples TRBV5-1 to TRBJ2-1; TRBD1 might be the D (6 bases). CDR3 length: 14 residues. The V gene lost 2 bases and the J gene lost 7 bases, with 13 bases spanning the gap. Germline loops: CDR1 SGHRS, CDR2 YFSETQ.

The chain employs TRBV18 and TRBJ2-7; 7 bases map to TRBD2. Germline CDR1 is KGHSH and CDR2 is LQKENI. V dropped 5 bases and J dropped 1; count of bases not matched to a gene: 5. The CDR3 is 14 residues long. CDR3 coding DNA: TGTGCCAGCTCAACCGGACTAGTTTCCTACGAGCAGTACTTC. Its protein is CASSTGLVSYEQYF.

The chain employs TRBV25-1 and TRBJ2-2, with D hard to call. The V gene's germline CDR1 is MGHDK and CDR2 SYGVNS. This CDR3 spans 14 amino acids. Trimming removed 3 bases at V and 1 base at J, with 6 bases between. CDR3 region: CASSDGRNTGELFF. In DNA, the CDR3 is TGTGCCAGCAGTGATGGCAGGAACACCGGGGAGCTGTTTTTT.

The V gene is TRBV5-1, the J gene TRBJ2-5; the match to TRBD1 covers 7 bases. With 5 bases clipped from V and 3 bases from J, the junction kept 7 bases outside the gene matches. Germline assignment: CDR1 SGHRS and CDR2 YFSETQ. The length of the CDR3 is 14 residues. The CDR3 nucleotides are TGCGCCAGCAGTATTGGACAGGTAGAAGAGACCCAGTACTTC. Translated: CASSIGQVEETQYF.

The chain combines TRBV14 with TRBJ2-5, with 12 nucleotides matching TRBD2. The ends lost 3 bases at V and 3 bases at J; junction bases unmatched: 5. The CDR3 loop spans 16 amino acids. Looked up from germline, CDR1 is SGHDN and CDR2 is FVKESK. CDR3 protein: CASSHGLAGRKETQYF. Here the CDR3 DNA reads TGTGCCAGCAGCCACGGACTAGCGGGACGCAAAGAGACCCAGTACTTC.

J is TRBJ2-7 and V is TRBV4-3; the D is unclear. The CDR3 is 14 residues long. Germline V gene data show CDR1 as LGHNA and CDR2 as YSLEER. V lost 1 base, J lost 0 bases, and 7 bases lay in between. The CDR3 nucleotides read TGCGCCAGCAGCCAAGCTTTCCGCTCCTACGAGCAGTACTTC. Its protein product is CASSQAFRSYEQYF.

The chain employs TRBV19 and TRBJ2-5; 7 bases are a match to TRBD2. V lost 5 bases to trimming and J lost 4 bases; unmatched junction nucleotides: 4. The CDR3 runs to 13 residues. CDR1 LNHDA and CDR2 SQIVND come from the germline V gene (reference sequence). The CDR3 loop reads CASSSTSRETQYF. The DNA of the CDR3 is TGTGCCAGTAGTTCGACTAGCAGAGAGACCCAGTACTTC.

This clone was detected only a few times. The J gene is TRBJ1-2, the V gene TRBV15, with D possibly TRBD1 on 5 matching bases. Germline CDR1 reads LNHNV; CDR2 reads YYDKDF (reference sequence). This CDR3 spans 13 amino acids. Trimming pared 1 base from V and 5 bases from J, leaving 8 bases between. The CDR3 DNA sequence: TGTGCCACCAGCAGAGGCAGGGTATATGGCTACACCTTC. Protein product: CATSRGRVYGYTF. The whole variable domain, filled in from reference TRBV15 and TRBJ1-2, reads DAMVIQNPRYQVTQFGKPVTLSCSQTLNHNVMYWYQQKSSQAPKLLFHYYDKDFNNEADTPDNFQSRRPNTSFCFLDIRSPGLGDTAMYLCATSRGRVYGYTFGSGTRLTVV.

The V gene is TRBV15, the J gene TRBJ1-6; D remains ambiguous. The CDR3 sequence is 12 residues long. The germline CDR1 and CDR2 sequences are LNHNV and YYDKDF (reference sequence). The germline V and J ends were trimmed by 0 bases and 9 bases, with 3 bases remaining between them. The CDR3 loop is CATSRDLSPLHF. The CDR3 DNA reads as TGTGCCACCAGCAGAGATCTTTCACCCCTCCACTTT.

In DNA form, the CDR3 reads TGTGCCATCAGTGCACAGGGGTCAGATCAGCCCCAGCATTTT. Residues: CAISAQGSDQPQHF. The chain has TRBV10-3 and TRBJ1-5, with 7 bases matching TRBD1. V lost 4 bases, J lost 5 bases, and 5 bases stayed unmatched. The CDR3 has 14 residues. Looked up from germline, CDR1 is ENHRY and CDR2 is SYGVKD.

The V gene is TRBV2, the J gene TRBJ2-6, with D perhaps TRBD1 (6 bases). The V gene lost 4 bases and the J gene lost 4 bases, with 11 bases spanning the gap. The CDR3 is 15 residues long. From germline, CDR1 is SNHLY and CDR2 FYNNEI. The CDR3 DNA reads TGTGCCAGCAGTGGGACAGTACCAGGGGCCAACGTCCTGACTTTC. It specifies CASSGTVPGANVLTF. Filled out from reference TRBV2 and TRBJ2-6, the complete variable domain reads EPEVTQTPSHQVTQMGQEVILRCVPISNHLYFYWYRQILGQKVEFLVSFYNNEISEKSEIFDDQFSVERPDGSNFTLKIRSTKLEDSAMYFCASSGTVPGANVLTFGAGSRLTVL.

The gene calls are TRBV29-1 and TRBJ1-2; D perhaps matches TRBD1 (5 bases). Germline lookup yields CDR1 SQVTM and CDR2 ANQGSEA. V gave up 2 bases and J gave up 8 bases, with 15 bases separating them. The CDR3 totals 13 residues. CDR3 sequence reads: CSVENWGGEGYTF. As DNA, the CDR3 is TGCAGCGTTGAAAATTGGGGGGGAGAGGGCTACACCTTC.

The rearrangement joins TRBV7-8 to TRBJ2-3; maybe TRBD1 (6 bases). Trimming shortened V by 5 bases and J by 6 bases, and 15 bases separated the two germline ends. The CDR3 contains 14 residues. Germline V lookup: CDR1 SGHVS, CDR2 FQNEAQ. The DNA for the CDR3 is TGTGCCAGCAGCGTACCCCTCAGGGGTGATACGCAGTATTTT. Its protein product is CASSVPLRGDTQYF. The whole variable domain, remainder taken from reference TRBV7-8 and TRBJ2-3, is GAGVSQSPRYKVAKRGQDVALRCDPISGHVSLFWYQQALGQGPEFLTYFQNEAQLDKSGLPSDRFFAERPEGSVSTLKIQRTQQEDSAVYLCASSVPLRGDTQYFGPGTRLTVL.

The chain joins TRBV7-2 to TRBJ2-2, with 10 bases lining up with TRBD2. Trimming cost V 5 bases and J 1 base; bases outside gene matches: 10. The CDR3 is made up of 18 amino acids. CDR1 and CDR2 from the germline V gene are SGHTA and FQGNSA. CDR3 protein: CASSALKASGGNTGELFF. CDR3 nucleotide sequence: TGTGCCAGCAGCGCACTTAAAGCTAGCGGGGGGAACACCGGGGAGCTGTTTTTT.

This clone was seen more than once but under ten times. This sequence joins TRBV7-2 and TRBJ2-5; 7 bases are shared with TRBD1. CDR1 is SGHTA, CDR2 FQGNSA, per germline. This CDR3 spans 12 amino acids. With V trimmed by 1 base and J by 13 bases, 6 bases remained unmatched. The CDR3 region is CASSLGQGRRYF. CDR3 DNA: TGTGCCAGCAGCTTAGGACAGGGTCGTAGGTACTTC.

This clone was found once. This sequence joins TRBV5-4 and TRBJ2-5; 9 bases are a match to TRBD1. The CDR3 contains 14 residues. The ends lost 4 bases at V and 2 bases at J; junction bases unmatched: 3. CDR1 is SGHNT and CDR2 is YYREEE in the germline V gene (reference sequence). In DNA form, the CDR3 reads TGTGCCAGCAGCGCGGGACAGGGTCAAGAGACCCAGTACTTC. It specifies CASSAGQGQETQYF.

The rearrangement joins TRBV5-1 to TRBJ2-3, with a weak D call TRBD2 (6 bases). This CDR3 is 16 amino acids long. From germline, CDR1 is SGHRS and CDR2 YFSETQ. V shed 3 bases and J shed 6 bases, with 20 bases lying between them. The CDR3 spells CASSYVIRTAGDTQYF. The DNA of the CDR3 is TGCGCCAGCAGCTACGTGATCCGGACGGCGGGGGATACGCAGTATTTT.

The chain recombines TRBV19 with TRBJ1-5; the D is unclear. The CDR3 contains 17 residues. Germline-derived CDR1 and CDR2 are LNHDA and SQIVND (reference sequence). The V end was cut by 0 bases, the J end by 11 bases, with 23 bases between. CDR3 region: CASSIDLFGRVRVAQHF. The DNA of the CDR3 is TGTGCCAGTAGTATAGATCTATTCGGGCGGGTGCGGGTGGCCCAGCATTTT. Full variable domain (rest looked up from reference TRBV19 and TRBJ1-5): DGGITQSPKYLFRKEGQNVTLSCEQNLNHDAMYWYRQDPGQGLRLIYYSQIVNDFQKGDIAEGYSVSREKKESFPLTVTSAQKNPTAFYLCASSIDLFGRVRVAQHFGDGTRLSIL.

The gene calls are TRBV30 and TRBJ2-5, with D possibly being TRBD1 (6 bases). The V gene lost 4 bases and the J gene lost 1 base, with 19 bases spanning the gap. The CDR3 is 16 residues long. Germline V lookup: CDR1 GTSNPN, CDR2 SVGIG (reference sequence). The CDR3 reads CAWIAAPGDFQETQYF. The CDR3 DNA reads TGTGCCTGGATCGCCGCGCCAGGGGATTTCCAAGAGACCCAGTACTTC.

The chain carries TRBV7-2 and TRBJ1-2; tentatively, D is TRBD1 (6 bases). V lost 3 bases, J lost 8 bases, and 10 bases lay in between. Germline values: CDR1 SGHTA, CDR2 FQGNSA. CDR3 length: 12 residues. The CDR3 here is CASSFSGDGYTF. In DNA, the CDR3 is TGTGCCAGCAGCTTTTCAGGGGACGGCTACACCTTC.

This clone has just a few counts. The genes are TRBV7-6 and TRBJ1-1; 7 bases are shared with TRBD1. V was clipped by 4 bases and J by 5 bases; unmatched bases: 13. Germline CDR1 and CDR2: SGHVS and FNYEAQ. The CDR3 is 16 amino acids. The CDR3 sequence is CASSYSSRQGRTEAFF. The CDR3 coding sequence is TGTGCCAGCAGCTACTCCTCCCGACAGGGAAGAACTGAAGCTTTCTTT.

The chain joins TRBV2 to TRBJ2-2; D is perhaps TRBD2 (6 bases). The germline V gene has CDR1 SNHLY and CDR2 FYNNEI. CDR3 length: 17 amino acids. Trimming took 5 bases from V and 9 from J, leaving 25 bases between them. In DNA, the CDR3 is TGTGCCAGCAGTCCACGCTCGGACTACATGGGTGCGTGGGAGCTGTTTTTT. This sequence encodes CASSPRSDYMGAWELFF.

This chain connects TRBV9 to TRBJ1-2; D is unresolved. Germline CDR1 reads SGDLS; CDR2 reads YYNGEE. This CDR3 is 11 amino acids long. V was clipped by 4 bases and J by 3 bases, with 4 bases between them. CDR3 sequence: CASSSYYGYTF. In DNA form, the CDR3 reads TGTGCCAGCAGCTCATACTATGGCTACACCTTC.

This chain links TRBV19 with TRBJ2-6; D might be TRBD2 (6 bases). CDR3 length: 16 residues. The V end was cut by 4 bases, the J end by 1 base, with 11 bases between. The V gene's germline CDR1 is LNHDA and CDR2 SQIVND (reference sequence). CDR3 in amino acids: CASSSQGGSGANVLTF. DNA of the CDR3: TGTGCCAGTAGTAGTCAGGGAGGTTCTGGGGCCAACGTCCTGACTTTC.